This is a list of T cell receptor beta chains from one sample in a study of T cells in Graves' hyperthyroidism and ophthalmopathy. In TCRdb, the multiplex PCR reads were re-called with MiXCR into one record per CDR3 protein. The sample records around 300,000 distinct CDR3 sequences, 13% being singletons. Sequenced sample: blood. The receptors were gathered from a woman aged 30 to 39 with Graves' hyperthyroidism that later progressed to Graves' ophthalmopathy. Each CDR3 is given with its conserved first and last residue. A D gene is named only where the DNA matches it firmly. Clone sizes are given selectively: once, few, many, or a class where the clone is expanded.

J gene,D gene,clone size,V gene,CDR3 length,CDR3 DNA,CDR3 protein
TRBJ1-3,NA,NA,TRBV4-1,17,TGCGCCAGCAGCCTTGGGGCAGGGATATTCTCTGGAAACACCATATATTTT,CASSLGAGIFSGNTIYF
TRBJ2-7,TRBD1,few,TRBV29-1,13,TGCAGCGTTGTTGAGGGGGCGGCCTACGAGCAGTACTTC,CSVVEGAAYEQYF
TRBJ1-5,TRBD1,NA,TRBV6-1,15,TGTGCCAGCAGCCTCCGGGACAGCTTCAATCAGCCCCAGCATTTT,CASSLRDSFNQPQHF
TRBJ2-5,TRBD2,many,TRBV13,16,TGTGCCAGCAGCCTGAGGACTAGCGGGAGTTCAGAGACCCAGTACTTC,CASSLRTSGSSETQYF
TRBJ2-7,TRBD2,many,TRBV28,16,TGTGCCAGCAGTTTATTGTGGCGGGAGGGCCGACACGAGCAGTACTTC,CASSLLWREGRHEQYF
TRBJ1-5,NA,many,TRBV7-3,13,TGTGCCAGCAGCCCCACGGCGGATCAGCCCCAGCATTTT,CASSPTADQPQHF
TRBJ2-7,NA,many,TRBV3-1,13,TGTGCCAGCAGCCGCCAGGCCCACTACGAGCAGTACTTC,CASSRQAHYEQYF
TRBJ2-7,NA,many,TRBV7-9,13,TGTGCCAGCAGCCCGGTCAGCTCCTACGAGCAGTACTTC,CASSPVSSYEQYF
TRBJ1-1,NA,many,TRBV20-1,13,TGCAGTGCGAGCGGAAAAGGGGGTACTGAAGCTTTCTTT,CSASGKGGTEAFF
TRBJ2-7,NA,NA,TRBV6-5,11,TGTGCCAGCAGTTCTACCTGCGAGCAGTACTTC,CASSSTCEQYF
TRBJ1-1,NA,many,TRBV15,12,TGTGCCACCATAAGGACGCGCGCGGAAGCTTTCTTT,CATIRTRAEAFF
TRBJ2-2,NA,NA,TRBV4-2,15,TGTGCCAGCAGCCAAGTAACAGCTTACACCGGGGAGCTGTTTTTT,CASSQVTAYTGELFF
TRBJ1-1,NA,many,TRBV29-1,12,TGCAGCGTTGGACATATGAACACTGAAGCTTTCTTT,CSVGHMNTEAFF
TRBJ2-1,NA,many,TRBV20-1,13,TGCAGTGCGCACCGCAGCTCCTACAATGAGCAGTTCTTC,CSAHRSSYNEQFF
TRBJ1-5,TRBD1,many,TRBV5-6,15,TGTGCCAGCAGCTCGCGAGCAGGGGGAAGACAGCCCCAGCATTTT,CASSSRAGGRQPQHF
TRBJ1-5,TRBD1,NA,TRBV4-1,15,TGCGCCAGCAGCCAGGGGGACAGAAATAATCAGCCCCAGCATTTT,CASSQGDRNNQPQHF
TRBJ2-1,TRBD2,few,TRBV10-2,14,TGCGCCAGCAGGCGACTAGCGGCAGACAATGAGCAGTTCTTC,CASRRLAADNEQFF
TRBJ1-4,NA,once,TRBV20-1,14,TGCAGTGCGAGAGGAGGGCGCGAGGGTGAAAAACTGTTTTTT,CSARGGREGEKLFF
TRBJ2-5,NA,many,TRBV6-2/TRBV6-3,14,TGTGCCAGCAGAACACCTCGCCGGGCAAGGTTACAGTACTTC,CASRTPRRARLQYF
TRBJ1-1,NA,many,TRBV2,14,TGTGCCAGCAGCCCCCCGCCAAGAAACACTGAAGCTTTCTTT,CASSPPPRNTEAFF
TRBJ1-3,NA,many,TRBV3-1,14,TGTGCCAGCAGAAGGACGCGTGACGGAAACACCATATATTTT,CASRRTRDGNTIYF
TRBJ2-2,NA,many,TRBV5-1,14,TGCGCCAGCAGAACCTACCAGGGGACCGGGGAGCTGTTTTTT,CASRTYQGTGELFF
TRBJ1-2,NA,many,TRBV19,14,TGTGCCAGTAGCCCCTCGACGGGTGACTATGGCTACACCTTC,CASSPSTGDYGYTF
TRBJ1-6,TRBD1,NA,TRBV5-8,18,TGTGCCAGCAGCTCCCATTACGGGACAGGTTCCCTTGGCTCACCCCTCCATTTT,CASSSHYGTGSLGSPLHF
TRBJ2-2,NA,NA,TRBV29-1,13,TGCAGCGTTTCTACCGAGAACACCGGGGAGCTGTTTTTT,CSVSTENTGELFF